This T cell receptor beta chain was profiled in a study of T cells in Graves' hyperthyroidism and ophthalmopathy. Findings of the study overall: Patients with ophthalmopathy were separated from those with stable hyperthyroidism by a 13 V-J model. The blood repertoire included most of the expanded thyroid clonotypes above 0.001.

There were TCR beta CDR3 regions amplified from RNA transcripts. First-round RT-PCR with HTBI primers amplified the TCR CDR3 region. One entry per CDR3 protein, called by TCRdb with MiXCR from the multiplex PCR reads. The sample lists 690,000 or so distinct CDR3 sequences; 18% were seen once. Trimming took 5 bases from V and 4 from J, leaving 17 bases between them. The CDR3 covers 14 residues. The germline V gene has CDR1 DFQATT and CDR2 SNEGSKA (reference sequence). Used for diagnoses were clinical symptoms, serum thyroxine and TRAb, thyroid ultrasound and orbital computed tomography. Blood dates from first hyperthyroidism diagnosis, before any ophthalmopathy symptoms. This clonotype was seen at least ten times. Its antigen remains unknown.

Sequencing was carried out using blood. The receptor's source is a woman between 45 and 60 years old with Graves' hyperthyroidism that later progressed to Graves' ophthalmopathy. The chain links TRBV20-1 to TRBJ1-1; D is ambiguous. CDR3 loop: CSASPGSGGTEAFF. DNA for the CDR3: TGCAGTGCTTCTCCGGGGAGTGGTGGCACTGAAGCTTTCTTT.